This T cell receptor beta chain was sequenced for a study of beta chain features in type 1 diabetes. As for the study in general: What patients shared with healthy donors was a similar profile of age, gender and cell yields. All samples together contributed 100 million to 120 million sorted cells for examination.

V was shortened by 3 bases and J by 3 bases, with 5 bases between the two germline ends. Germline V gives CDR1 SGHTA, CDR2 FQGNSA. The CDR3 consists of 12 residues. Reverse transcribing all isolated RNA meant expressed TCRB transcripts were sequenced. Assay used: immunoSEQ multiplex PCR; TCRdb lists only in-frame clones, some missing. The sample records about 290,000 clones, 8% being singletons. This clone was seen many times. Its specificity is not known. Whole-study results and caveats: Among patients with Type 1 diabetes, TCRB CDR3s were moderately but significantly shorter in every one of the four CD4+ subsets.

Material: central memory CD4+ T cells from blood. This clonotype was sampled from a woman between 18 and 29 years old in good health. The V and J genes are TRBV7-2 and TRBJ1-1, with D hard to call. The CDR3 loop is CASSFPYTEAFF. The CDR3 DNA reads TGTGCCAGCAGCTTCCCTTACACTGAAGCTTTCTTT. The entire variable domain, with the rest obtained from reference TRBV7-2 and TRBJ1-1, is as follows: GAGVSQSPSNKVTEKGKDVELRCDPISGHTALYWYRQSLGQGLEFLIYFQGNSAPDKSGLPSDRFSAERTGGSVSTLTIQRTQQEDSAVYLCASSFPYTEAFFGQGTRLTVV.